These 13 T cell receptor beta chains were sequenced from one sample in a study of T cell repertoires in cytomegalovirus infection. These receptors have no identified antigens. TCRdb recomputed calls from the reads with MiXCR, one row per CDR3 protein. Here the sample spans around 230,000 distinct CDR3 sequences, around 40% being singletons. Here the sequenced sample was CD8+ T cells from cultured PBMCs, taken from culture after CMV antigen stimulation. The source of these receptors is a human donor in good health (CMV status not recorded). Some clones in this sample may be carry-over from other donors' samples.

As DNA, the CDR3 is TGTGCCAGCAGCGTAGAAGGGCAGCGGCTACAGGATGAGCAGTTCTTC. Its protein product is CASSVEGQRLQDEQFF. The chain carries TRBV9 and TRBJ2-1; D possibly matches TRBD1 or TRBD2 (5 bases each). CDR1 is SGDLS and CDR2 is YYNGEE in the germline V gene. Trimming stripped 0 bases from V and 8 bases from J, with 18 bases between. The CDR3 contains 16 residues.

This chain uses TRBV19 with TRBJ2-1; 12 bases are shared with TRBD2. This CDR3 has 16 residues. Germline loops: CDR1 LNHDA, CDR2 SQIVND (reference sequence). J was trimmed by 5 bases and V by 5 bases; bases with no gene match: 7. The CDR3: CASSARTSGVHNEQFF. For the CDR3, the DNA is TGTGCCAGTAGTGCCAGGACTAGCGGGGTCCACAATGAGCAGTTCTTC.

This sequence joins TRBV4-1 and TRBJ2-1, with D tentatively TRBD1 or TRBD2 (5 bases each). With 3 bases removed from V and 0 bases from J, the gap between germline ends came to 9 bases. The CDR3 covers 15 residues. The germline gives CDR1 MGHRA, CDR2 YSYEKL. CDR3 DNA: TGCGCCAGCAGCCAGGGACCGACCTCCTACAATGAGCAGTTCTTC. Translating it yields CASSQGPTSYNEQFF.

In its sample, this clonotype was seen many times. The chain has TRBV7-8 and TRBJ2-3; TRBD2 aligns across 7 bases. The V gene end was trimmed by 11 bases and the J gene end by 3 bases; junction bases not matched to a gene: 23. The CDR3 has 18 amino acids. Germline-derived CDR1 and CDR2 are SGHVS and FQNEAQ. The CDR3 nucleotides read TGTGCCGCCTGGGGGGGAACGGTTCTGGGGTACACGACAGATACGCAGTATTTT. Protein: CAAWGGTVLGYTTDTQYF.

The chain has TRBV7-6 and TRBJ2-5; perhaps TRBD2 as D (7 bases). The CDR3 has 15 residues. Trimming stripped 5 bases from V and 5 bases from J, with 18 bases between. The germline CDR1 and CDR2 sequences are SGHVS and FNYEAQ. The CDR3 sequence: CASSLSRGAGETQYF. The DNA of the CDR3 is TGTGCCAGCAGCCTGAGCCGGGGGGCCGGGGAGACCCAGTACTTC.

At least ten counts were recorded for this clonotype. The chain couples TRBV7-9 to TRBJ1-5, with 8 nucleotides matching TRBD1. This CDR3 spans 12 amino acids. Germline CDR1 is SEHNR and CDR2 is FQNEAQ (reference sequence). Germline trimming cut 6 bases from V and 9 bases from J; bases unmatched to any gene: 4. The CDR3 region is CASRSGTGPQHF. The CDR3 DNA sequence: TGTGCCAGCAGATCAGGGACAGGGCCCCAGCATTTT.

Note on this clonotype: This may arise from a read error, as a much more abundant clone is one base away. The rearrangement links TRBV7-8 to TRBJ1-4; the match to TRBD1 covers 8 bases. The trim removed 5 bases at V and 9 bases at J, leaving 11 bases unmatched. CDR1 and CDR2 (germline): SGHVS, FQNEAQ. This CDR3 has 15 amino acids. The CDR3 sequence is CASSARLRQGKKLFF. CDR3 nucleotide sequence: TGTGCCAGCAGCGCTAGACTTAGACAGGGGAAAAAACTGTTTTTT.

The chain carries TRBV19 and TRBJ2-2; tentative D call: TRBD2 (6 bases). This CDR3 is built from 15 residues. V gave up 6 bases and J gave up 1 base, with 12 bases separating them. Germline V gives CDR1 LNHDA, CDR2 SQIVND (reference sequence). CDR3 protein: CASREGQGNTGELFF. CDR3 sequence (DNA): TGTGCCAGTAGGGAGGGGCAGGGGAACACCGGGGAGCTGTTTTTT.

This clonotype came up a few times. The CDR3 loop reads CASSSPVKGTANSPLHF. CDR3 DNA: TGTGCCAGCAGCTCACCCGTAAAAGGGACAGCTAATTCACCCCTCCACTTT. The genes are TRBV7-9 and TRBJ1-6, with 7 bases matching TRBD1. CDR1 is SEHNR and CDR2 is FQNEAQ in the germline V gene (reference sequence). CDR3 length equals 17 residues. J gave up 6 bases and V 4 bases, and 12 bases lay outside the gene matches. Full variable domain (remainder filled in from reference TRBV7-9 and TRBJ1-6): DTGVSQNPRHKITKRGQNVTFRCDPISEHNRLYWYRQTLGQGPEFLTYFQNEAQLEKSRLLSDRFSAERPKGSFSTLEIQRTEQGDSAMYLCASSSPVKGTANSPLHFGNGTRLTVT.

This clonotype was found a few times. This chain connects TRBV7-9 to TRBJ2-1, with D perhaps TRBD1 (8 bases). CDR3 length: 14 amino acids. The ends were cut back, 5 bases at V and 8 bases at J, with 16 bases in the middle. Germline values: CDR1 SEHNR, CDR2 FQNEAQ (reference sequence). CDR3 bases: TGTGCCAGCAGCGCAGGACAGGGAGGGGATGAGCAGTTCTTC. Encoded protein: CASSAGQGGDEQFF. Based on the CDR3 plus reference TRBV7-9 and TRBJ2-1, the full variable domain is DTGVSQNPRHKITKRGQNVTFRCDPISEHNRLYWYRQTLGQGPEFLTYFQNEAQLEKSRLLSDRFSAERPKGSFSTLEIQRTEQGDSAMYLCASSAGQGGDEQFFGPGTRLTVL.

The chain joins TRBV7-6 to TRBJ2-2, with 7 bases identical to TRBD1. CDR1 SGHVS and CDR2 FNYEAQ come from the germline V gene. The CDR3 runs 17 residues. V shed 5 bases and J 1 base; nucleotides not matched to a gene: 10. In nucleotides, the CDR3 is TGTGCCAGCAGCGACCGACAGGGTATGGAGAACACCGGGGAGCTGTTTTTT. Translated: CASSDRQGMENTGELFF.

In this sample, this clonotype turned up many times. The genes are TRBV7-8 and TRBJ2-7; tentatively, D is TRBD1 (6 bases). The length of the CDR3 is 14 residues. Trimming took 4 bases from V and 6 from J, leaving 16 bases between them. CDR1 SGHVS and CDR2 FQNEAQ come from the germline V gene. CDR3 protein: CASSSADSLSEQYF. The DNA for the CDR3 is TGTGCCAGCAGCTCCGCGGACAGCTTGAGCGAGCAGTACTTC.

This clonotype occurred many times. This rearrangement joins TRBV27 to TRBJ2-7; D is uncertain. V dropped 3 bases and J dropped 0 bases, with 15 bases sitting between them. The CDR3 totals 16 residues. From germline, CDR1 is MNHEY and CDR2 SMNVEV (reference sequence). The CDR3, as DNA: TGTGCCAGCAGTTTTGGTCCCCCCCGCTTCTCCTACGAGCAGTACTTC. Amino acid sequence: CASSFGPPRFSYEQYF.